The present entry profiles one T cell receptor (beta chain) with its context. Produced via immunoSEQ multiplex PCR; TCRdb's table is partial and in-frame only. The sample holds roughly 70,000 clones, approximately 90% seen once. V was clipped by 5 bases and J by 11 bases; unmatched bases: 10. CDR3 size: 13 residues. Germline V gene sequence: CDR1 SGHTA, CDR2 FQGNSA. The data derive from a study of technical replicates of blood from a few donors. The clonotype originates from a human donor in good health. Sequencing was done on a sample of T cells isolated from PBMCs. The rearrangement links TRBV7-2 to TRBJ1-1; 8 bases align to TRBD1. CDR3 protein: CASSHTGGSMAFF. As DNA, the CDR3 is TGTGCCAGCAGCCATACAGGGGGATCTATGGCTTTCTTT.